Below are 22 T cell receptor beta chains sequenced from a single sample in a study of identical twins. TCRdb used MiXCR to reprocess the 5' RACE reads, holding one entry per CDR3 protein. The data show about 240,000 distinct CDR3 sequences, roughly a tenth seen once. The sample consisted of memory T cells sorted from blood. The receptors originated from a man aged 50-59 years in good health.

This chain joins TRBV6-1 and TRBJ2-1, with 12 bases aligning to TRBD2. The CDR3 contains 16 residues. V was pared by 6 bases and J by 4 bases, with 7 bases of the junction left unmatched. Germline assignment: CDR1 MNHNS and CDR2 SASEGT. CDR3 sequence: CASRMGLAGKYNEQFF. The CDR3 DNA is TGTGCCAGCAGGATGGGACTAGCGGGCAAATACAATGAGCAGTTCTTC.

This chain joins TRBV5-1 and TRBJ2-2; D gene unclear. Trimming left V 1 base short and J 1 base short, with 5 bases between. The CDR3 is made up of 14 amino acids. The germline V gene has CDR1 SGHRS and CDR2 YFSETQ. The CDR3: CASSLSENTGELFF. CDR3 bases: TGCGCCAGCAGCTTGTCAGAGAACACCGGGGAGCTGTTTTTT.

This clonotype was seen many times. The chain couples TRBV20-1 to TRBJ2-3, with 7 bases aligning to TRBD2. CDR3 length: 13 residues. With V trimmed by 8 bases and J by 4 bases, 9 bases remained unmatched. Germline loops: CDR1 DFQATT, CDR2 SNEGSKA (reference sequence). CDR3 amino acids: CSKPGLLSDTQYF. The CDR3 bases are TGCAGTAAGCCGGGACTACTGTCAGATACGCAGTATTTT.

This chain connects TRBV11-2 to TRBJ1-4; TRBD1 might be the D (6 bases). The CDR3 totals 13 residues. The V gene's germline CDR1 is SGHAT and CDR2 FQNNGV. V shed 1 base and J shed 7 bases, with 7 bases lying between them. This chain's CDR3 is CASSLGDIEKLFF. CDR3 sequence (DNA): TGTGCCAGCAGCTTAGGGGACATTGAAAAACTGTTTTTT.

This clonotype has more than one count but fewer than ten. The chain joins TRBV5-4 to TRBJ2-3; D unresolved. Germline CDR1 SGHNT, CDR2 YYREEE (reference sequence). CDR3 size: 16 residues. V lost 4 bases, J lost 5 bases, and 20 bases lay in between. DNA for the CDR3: TGTGCCAGCAGCCCCGTGGACCGGGTCCAAGGAGATACGCAGTATTTT. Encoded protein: CASSPVDRVQGDTQYF.

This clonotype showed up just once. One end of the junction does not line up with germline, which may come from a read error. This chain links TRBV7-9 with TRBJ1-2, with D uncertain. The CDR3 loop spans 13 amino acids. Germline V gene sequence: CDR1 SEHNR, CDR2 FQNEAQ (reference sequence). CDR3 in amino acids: CASSLADEYGCTF. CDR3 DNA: TGTGCCAGCAGCTTAGCGGACGAGTATGGCTGCACCTTC.

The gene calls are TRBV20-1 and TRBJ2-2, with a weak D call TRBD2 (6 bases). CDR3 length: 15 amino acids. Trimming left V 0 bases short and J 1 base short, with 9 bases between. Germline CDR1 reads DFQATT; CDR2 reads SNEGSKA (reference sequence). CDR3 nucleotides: TGCAGTGCTAGAGATTTCGGGGGGAACACCGGGGAGCTGTTTTTT. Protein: CSARDFGGNTGELFF.

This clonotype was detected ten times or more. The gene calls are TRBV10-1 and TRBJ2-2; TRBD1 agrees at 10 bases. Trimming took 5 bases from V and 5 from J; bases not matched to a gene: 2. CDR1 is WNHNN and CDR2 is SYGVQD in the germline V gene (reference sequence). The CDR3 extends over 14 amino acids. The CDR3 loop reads CASSPGQGTGELFF. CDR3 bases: TGCGCCAGCAGTCCGGGACAGGGGACCGGGGAGCTGTTTTTT.

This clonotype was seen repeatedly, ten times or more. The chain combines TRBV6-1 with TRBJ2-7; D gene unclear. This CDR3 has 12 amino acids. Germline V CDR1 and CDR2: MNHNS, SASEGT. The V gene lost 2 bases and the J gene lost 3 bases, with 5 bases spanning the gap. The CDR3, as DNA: TGTGCCAGCAGTGAATTTGGCTACGAGCAGTACTTC. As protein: CASSEFGYEQYF.

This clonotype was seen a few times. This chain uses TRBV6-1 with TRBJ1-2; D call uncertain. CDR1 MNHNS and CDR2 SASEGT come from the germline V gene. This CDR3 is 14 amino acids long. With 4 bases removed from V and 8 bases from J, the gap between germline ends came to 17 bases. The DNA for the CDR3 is TGTGCCAGCAGTGCGGAGCGCGGCGTAGGGGGCTACACCTTC. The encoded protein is CASSAERGVGGYTF.

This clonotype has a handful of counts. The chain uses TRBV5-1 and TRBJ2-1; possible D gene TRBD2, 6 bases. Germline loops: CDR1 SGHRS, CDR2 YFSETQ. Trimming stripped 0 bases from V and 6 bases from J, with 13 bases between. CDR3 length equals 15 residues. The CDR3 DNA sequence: TGCGCCAGCAGCTTGGGACTAGTTATGTCCAATGAGCAGTTCTTC. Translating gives CASSLGLVMSNEQFF. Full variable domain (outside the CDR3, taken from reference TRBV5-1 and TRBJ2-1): KAGVTQTPRYLIKTRGQQVTLSCSPISGHRSVSWYQQTPGQGLQFLFEYFSETQRNKGNFPGRFSGRQFSNSRSEMNVSTLELGDSALYLCASSLGLVMSNEQFFGPGTRLTVL.

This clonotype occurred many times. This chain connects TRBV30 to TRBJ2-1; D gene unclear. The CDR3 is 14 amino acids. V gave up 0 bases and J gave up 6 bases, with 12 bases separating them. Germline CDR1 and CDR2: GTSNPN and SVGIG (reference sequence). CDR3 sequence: CAWSVMGTGNEQFF. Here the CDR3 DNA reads TGTGCCTGGAGTGTAATGGGTACGGGCAATGAGCAGTTCTTC.

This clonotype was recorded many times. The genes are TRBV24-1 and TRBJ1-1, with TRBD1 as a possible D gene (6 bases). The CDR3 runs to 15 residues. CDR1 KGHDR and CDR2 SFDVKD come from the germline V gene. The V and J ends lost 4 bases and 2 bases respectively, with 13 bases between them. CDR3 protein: CATSEATGPNTEAFF. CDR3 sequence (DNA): TGTGCCACCAGTGAAGCAACAGGGCCAAACACTGAAGCTTTCTTT.

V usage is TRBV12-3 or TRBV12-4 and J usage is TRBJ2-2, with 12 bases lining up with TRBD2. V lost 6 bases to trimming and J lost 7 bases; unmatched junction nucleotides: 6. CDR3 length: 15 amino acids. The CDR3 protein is CASSTLAGGFGELFF. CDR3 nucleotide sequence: TGTGCCAGCAGCACCCTAGCGGGAGGGTTCGGGGAGCTGTTTTTT.

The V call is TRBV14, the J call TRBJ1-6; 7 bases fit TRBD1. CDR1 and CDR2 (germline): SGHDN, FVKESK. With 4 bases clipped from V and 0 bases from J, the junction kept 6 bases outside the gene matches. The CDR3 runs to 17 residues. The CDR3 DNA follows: TGTGCCAGCAGCCTCGGGACAGCTAGCTCCTATAATTCACCCCTCCACTTT. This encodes CASSLGTASSYNSPLHF.

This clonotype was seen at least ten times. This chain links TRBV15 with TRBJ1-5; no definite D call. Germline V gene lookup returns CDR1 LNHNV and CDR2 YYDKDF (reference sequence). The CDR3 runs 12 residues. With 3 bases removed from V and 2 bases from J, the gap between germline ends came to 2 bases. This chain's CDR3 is CATSRGNQPQHF. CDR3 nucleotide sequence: TGTGCCACCAGCAGGGGCAATCAGCCCCAGCATTTT.

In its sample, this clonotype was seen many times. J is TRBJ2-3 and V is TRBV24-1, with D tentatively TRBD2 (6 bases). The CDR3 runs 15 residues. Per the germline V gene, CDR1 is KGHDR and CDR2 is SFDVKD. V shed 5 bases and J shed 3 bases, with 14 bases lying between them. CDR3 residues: CATSAAGRLTDTQYF. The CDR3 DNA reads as TGTGCCACCAGTGCCGCGGGACGATTGACAGATACGCAGTATTTT.

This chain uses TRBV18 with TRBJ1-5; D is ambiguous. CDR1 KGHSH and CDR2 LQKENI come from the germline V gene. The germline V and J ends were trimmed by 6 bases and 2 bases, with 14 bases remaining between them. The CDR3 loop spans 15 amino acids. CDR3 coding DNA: TGTGCCAGCTCCACCATCGGTTCTCGCAATCAGCCCCAGCATTTT. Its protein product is CASSTIGSRNQPQHF.

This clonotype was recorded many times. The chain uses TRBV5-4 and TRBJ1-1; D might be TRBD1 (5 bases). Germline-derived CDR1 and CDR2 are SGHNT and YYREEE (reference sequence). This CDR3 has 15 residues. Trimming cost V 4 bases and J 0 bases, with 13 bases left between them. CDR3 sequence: CASSPGAAMNTEAFF. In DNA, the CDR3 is TGTGCCAGCAGCCCTGGGGCAGCAATGAACACTGAAGCTTTCTTT.

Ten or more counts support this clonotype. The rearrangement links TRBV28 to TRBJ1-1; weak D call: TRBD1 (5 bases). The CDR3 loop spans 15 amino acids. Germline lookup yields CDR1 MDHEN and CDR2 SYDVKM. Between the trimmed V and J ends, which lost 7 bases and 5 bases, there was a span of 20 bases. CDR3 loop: CASTIPRGGRTEAFF. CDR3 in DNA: TGTGCCAGCACCATACCTCGCGGGGGTCGGACTGAAGCTTTCTTT.

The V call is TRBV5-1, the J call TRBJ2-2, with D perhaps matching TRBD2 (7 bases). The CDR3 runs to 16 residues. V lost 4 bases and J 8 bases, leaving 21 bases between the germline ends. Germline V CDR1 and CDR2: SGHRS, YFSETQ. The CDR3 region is CASSGGTGGGTGELFF. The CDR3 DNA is TGCGCCAGCAGCGGCGGGACTGGCGGGGGCACGGGGGAGCTGTTTTTT. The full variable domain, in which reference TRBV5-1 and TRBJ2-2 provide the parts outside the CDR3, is KAGVTQTPRYLIKTRGQQVTLSCSPISGHRSVSWYQQTPGQGLQFLFEYFSETQRNKGNFPGRFSGRQFSNSRSEMNVSTLELGDSALYLCASSGGTGGGTGELFFGEGSRLTVL.

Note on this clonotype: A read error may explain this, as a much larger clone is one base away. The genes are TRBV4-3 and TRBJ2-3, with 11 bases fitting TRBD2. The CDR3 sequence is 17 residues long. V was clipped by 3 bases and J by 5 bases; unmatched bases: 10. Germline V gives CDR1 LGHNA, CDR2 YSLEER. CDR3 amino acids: CASSHRISGRAVDTQYF. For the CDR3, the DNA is TGCGCCAGCAGCCACCGGATTAGCGGGAGGGCCGTAGATACGCAGTATTTT.